This T cell receptor beta chain was recovered during a study of blood T cell repertoires in COVID-19. In the study's own analysis: For nucleated cells, counts were estimated from reference gene primer amplification. Data came from immunoSEQ multiplex PCR; TCRdb stores just in-frame clones and leaves some out. V and J calls plus clone size are reproduced from that table; the DNA served to infer D and trimming. The profile shows about 110,000 clones, roughly 91% of them singletons. V shed 9 bases, J shed 0 bases, and the junction held 10 bases outside the gene matches. The CDR3 totals 16 residues. In germline, CDR1 is KGHDR, CDR2 SFDVKD.

This clonotype was obtained from a woman aged 45 to 65 with acute or convalescent COVID-19. Sequenced sample: peripheral blood. V is TRBV24-1 and J is TRBJ2-3, with 8 bases matching TRBD1. CDR3: CATAAGGVQSTDTQYF. For the CDR3, the DNA is TGTGCCACCGCGGCAGGGGGCGTCCAAAGCACAGATACGCAGTATTTT.